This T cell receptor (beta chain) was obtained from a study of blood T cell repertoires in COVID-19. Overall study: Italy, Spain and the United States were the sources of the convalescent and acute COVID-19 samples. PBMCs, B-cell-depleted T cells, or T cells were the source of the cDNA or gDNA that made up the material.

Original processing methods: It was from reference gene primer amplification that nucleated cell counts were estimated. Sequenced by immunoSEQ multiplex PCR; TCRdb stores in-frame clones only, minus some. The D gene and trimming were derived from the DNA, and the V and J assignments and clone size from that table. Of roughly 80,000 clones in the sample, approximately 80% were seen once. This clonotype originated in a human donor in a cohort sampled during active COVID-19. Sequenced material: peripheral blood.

The CDR3 DNA reads TGTGCCAGCAGTGAAATGTCGGCTGGAAACACCATATATTTT. Translated, it gives CASSEMSAGNTIYF. This chain uses TRBV2 with TRBJ1-3, with unresolved D. The CDR3 extends over 14 amino acids. Trimming left V 2 bases short and J 2 bases short, with 7 bases between. The germline CDR1 and CDR2 sequences are SNHLY and FYNNEI.